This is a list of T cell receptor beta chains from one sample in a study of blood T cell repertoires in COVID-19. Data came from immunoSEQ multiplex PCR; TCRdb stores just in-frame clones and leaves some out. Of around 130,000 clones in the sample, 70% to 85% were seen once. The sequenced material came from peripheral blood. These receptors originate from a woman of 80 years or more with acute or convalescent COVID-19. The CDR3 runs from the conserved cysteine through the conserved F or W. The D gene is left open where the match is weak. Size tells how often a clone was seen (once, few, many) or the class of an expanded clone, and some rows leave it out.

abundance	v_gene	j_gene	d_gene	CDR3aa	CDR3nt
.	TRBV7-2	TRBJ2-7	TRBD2	CASSFAGTSGTYEQYF	TGTGCCAGCAGCTTTGCCGGGACTAGCGGGACCTACGAGCAGTACTTC
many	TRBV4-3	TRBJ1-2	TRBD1	CASSPGDREELAYGYTF	TGCGCCAGCAGCCCCGGGGACAGGGAAGAACTCGCCTATGGCTACACCTTC
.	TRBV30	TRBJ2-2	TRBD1	CAWRRGRDTGELFF	TGTGCCTGGAGGAGGGGGCGAGACACCGGGGAGCTGTTTTTT
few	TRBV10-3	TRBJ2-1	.	CAISEEATNEQFF	TGTGCCATCAGTGAAGAGGCCACCAATGAGCAGTTCTTC
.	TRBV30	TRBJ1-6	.	CAWTIDTSDSPLHF	TGTGCCTGGACTATTGACACTTCAGATTCACCCCTCCACTTT
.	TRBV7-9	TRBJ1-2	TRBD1	CASSQTGGYGYTF	TGTGCCAGCAGCCAGACAGGGGGCTATGGCTACACCTTC
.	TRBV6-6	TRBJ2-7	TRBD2	CASSYGSGVFYF	TGTGCCAGCAGTTACGGTAGCGGGGTGTTTTACTTC
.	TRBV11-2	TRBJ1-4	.	CASSSKGWGVEKLFF	TGTGCCAGCAGCTCTAAAGGATGGGGGGTTGAAAAACTGTTTTTT
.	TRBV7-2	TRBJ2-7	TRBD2	CASSFQAGGPGEQYF	TGTGCCAGCAGCTTCCAAGCGGGAGGGCCGGGTGAGCAGTACTTC
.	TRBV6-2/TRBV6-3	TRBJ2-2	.	CASTPGTGELFF	TGTGCCAGCACCCCCGGGACCGGGGAGCTGTTTTTT
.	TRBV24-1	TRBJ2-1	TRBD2	CATSDPVPGLAGVNEQFF	TGTGCCACCAGTGACCCCGTCCCGGGACTAGCGGGAGTCAATGAGCAGTTCTTC
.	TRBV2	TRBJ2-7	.	CASSELRSYEQYF	TGTGCCAGCAGTGAACTTAGATCCTACGAGCAGTACTTC